What follows are 23 T cell receptor beta chains derived from one specimen sequenced in a study of blood T cell repertoires in COVID-19. The protocol was immunoSEQ multiplex PCR, while the TCRdb copy is restricted to in-frame clones and leaves out a portion. The data hold fewer than 250,000 clones, with about 90% observed a single time. Source material: PBMCs or T cells enriched from blood (not recorded which). These receptors were obtained from a woman aged 45 to 65 with acute COVID-19.

The rearrangement links TRBV4-2 to TRBJ2-1; the match to TRBD2 covers 7 bases. There are 15 residues in the CDR3. V shed 1 base and J 2 bases; nucleotides not matched to a gene: 2. CDR1 and CDR2 (germline): LGHNA, YNFKEQ. CDR3 DNA: TGTGCCAGCAGCCAAGGCGGGAGACCCTACAATGAGCAGTTCTTC. Translating it yields CASSQGGRPYNEQFF.

There are a few counts of this clone. The CDR3 bases are TGTGCCAGCAGCTTAGATCGGACCCGCGGGGTTGGCTACACCTTC. Protein sequence: CASSLDRTRGVGYTF. V usage is TRBV7-2 and J usage is TRBJ1-2; D gene uncertain. This CDR3 spans 15 amino acids. Trimming took 1 base from V and 7 from J, leaving 16 bases between them. Germline CDR1 reads SGHTA; CDR2 reads FQGNSA.

This rearrangement joins TRBV4-3 to TRBJ1-6; no clear D. V gave up 0 bases and J gave up 11 bases, with 14 bases separating them. Germline values: CDR1 LGHNA, CDR2 YSLEER. The CDR3 contains 15 residues. DNA for the CDR3: TGCGCCAGCAGCCAAGATGAGGGATCGGCTACACCCCTCCACTTT. Amino acids: CASSQDEGSATPLHF.

This chain connects TRBV7-9 to TRBJ2-1, with D perhaps TRBD1 (6 bases). Trimming left V 5 bases short and J 8 bases short, with 13 bases between. CDR1 is SEHNR, CDR2 FQNEAQ, per germline (reference sequence). CDR3 size: 13 residues. DNA of the CDR3: TGTGCCAGCAGCCCCCGGGACACTCATGAGCAGTTCTTC. Protein product: CASSPRDTHEQFF.

This clone has only one observation. V gene TRBV9 combines with J gene TRBJ2-7; D might be TRBD1 (6 bases). CDR1 is SGDLS, CDR2 YYNGEE, per germline. The CDR3 runs 14 residues. The V and J ends lost 3 bases and 6 bases respectively, with 16 bases between them. The CDR3 coding sequence is TGTGCCAGCAGCGAGACAGGTGTCCAAGGCGAGCAGTACTTC. It codes for CASSETGVQGEQYF.

This sequence joins TRBV7-6 and TRBJ2-3; D is unresolved. The CDR3 is made up of 12 amino acids. The V end lost 5 bases, the J end lost 6 bases, and 9 bases lay between the germline ends. The V gene's germline CDR1 is SGHVS and CDR2 FNYEAQ. The CDR3 sequence is CASSPGLDTQYF. The CDR3 bases are TGTGCCAGCAGCCCGGGTCTTGATACGCAGTATTTT.

The chain combines TRBV6-5 with TRBJ2-7; D might be TRBD2 (7 bases). CDR1 is MNHEY and CDR2 is SVGAGI in the germline V gene. The CDR3 is 14 residues long. Trimming cost V 0 bases and J 2 bases, with 8 bases left between them. CDR3 sequence reads: CASSYSRGPYEQYF. CDR3 nucleotide sequence: TGTGCCAGCAGTTACTCGCGGGGGCCCTACGAGCAGTACTTC.

J is TRBJ2-1 and V is TRBV7-2, with 12 bases aligning to TRBD2. Trimming at V came to 5 bases and at J to 7 bases, leaving 6 bases not matched to a gene. The CDR3 loop spans 15 amino acids. From germline, CDR1 is SGHTA and CDR2 FQGNSA. Here the CDR3 reads CASSPTSGRLNEQFF. The CDR3 DNA reads as TGTGCCAGCAGCCCGACTAGCGGGAGATTGAATGAGCAGTTCTTC.

The V and J genes are TRBV7-6 and TRBJ2-1, with a tentative D call TRBD2 (5 bases). Germline V gene sequence: CDR1 SGHVS, CDR2 FNYEAQ. Trimming took 1 base from V and 9 from J, leaving 16 bases between them. The CDR3 has 15 residues. Here the CDR3 reads CASSLGGSGSGEQFF. The CDR3 nucleotides read TGTGCCAGCAGCTTAGGAGGATCGGGGAGTGGTGAGCAGTTCTTC.

V usage is TRBV7-2 and J usage is TRBJ2-7; 8 positions agree with TRBD2. With V trimmed by 5 bases and J by 0 bases, 18 bases remained unmatched. The CDR3 runs 19 residues. Germline V gene lookup returns CDR1 SGHTA and CDR2 FQGNSA. For the CDR3, the DNA is TGTGCCAGCAGCCTCCCGGGTTTGGCGGGAGGCCAGAGCTCCTACGAGCAGTACTTC. Its translation is CASSLPGLAGGQSSYEQYF.

The rearrangement links TRBV24-1 to TRBJ2-2, with 12 positions matching TRBD2. Germline-derived CDR1 and CDR2 are KGHDR and SFDVKD. The CDR3 has 16 residues. The V gene end was trimmed by 6 bases and the J gene end by 4 bases; junction bases not matched to a gene: 5. The DNA for the CDR3 is TGTGCCACCAGTAAACTAGCGGGAGGTCCCACCGGGGAGCTGTTTTTT. It translates to CATSKLAGGPTGELFF.

The chain joins TRBV7-2 to TRBJ2-2; 7 bases align to TRBD2. V shed 2 bases and J 0 bases; nucleotides not matched to a gene: 6. The CDR3 is 17 amino acids. Germline CDR1 is SGHTA and CDR2 is FQGNSA. CDR3 DNA: TGTGCCAGCAGCTTAATGGGCCTAGCGGCGAACACCGGGGAGCTGTTTTTT. Translating it yields CASSLMGLAANTGELFF.

V usage is TRBV7-2 and J usage is TRBJ1-6, with 8 bases matching TRBD1. Germline values: CDR1 SGHTA, CDR2 FQGNSA. The CDR3 is 17 amino acids. Germline trimming cut 2 bases from V and 5 bases from J; bases unmatched to any gene: 8. For the CDR3, the DNA is TGTGCCAGCAGCTTATTTTTCCAGGGGGCAAATAATTCACCCCTCCACTTT. As protein: CASSLFFQGANNSPLHF.

The V call is TRBV5-1, the J call TRBJ2-2; D may be TRBD2 (6 bases). CDR1 SGHRS and CDR2 YFSETQ come from the germline V gene. The CDR3 is made up of 14 amino acids. Deletions cut 5 bases from V and 0 bases from J, with 8 bases between. The CDR3 loop reads CASRRDSNTGELFF. The CDR3 DNA is TGCGCCAGCAGGAGGGACTCGAACACCGGGGAGCTGTTTTTT. Variable domain in full (rest from reference TRBV5-1 and TRBJ2-2): KAGVTQTPRYLIKTRGQQVTLSCSPISGHRSVSWYQQTPGQGLQFLFEYFSETQRNKGNFPGRFSGRQFSNSRSEMNVSTLELGDSALYLCASRRDSNTGELFFGEGSRLTVL.

J is TRBJ2-1 and V is TRBV29-1; a weak D match, TRBD2 (5 bases). V gave up 3 bases and J gave up 4 bases, with 10 bases separating them. Germline values: CDR1 SQVTM, CDR2 ANQGSEA. There are 13 residues in the CDR3. CDR3 in amino acids: CSVDGVEYNEQFF. The DNA for the CDR3 is TGCAGCGTTGACGGGGTCGAATACAATGAGCAGTTCTTC.

The rearrangement uses TRBV7-9 and TRBJ1-2; D is unclear. The V end was cut by 1 base, the J end by 0 bases, with 9 bases between. The CDR3 totals 15 residues. CDR1 and CDR2 (germline): SEHNR, FQNEAQ (reference sequence). The CDR3 loop reads CASSLVSAANYGYTF. CDR3 nucleotide sequence: TGTGCCAGCAGCTTAGTAAGTGCAGCTAACTATGGCTACACCTTC.

A note on this clone: Other DNA sequences in the sample encode the same CDR3. This chain uses TRBV5-1 with TRBJ2-1, with 7 bases fitting TRBD1. Trimming cost V 2 bases and J 3 bases; bases outside gene matches: 2. Germline V gene data show CDR1 as SGHRS and CDR2 as YFSETQ. The CDR3 totals 14 residues. The CDR3 loop is CASSLRDSYNEQFF. The DNA of the CDR3 is TGCGCCAGCAGCTTACGGGACAGCTACAATGAGCAGTTCTTC.

The chain employs TRBV30 and TRBJ1-1, with 9 nucleotides matching TRBD1. The junction had 3 bases not matched to a gene; V was cut back by 1 base and J by 9 bases. CDR3 length: 12 amino acids. Germline V gives CDR1 GTSNPN, CDR2 SVGIG (reference sequence). The CDR3: CAWSGDRVQAFF. CDR3 sequence (DNA): TGTGCCTGGAGTGGGGACAGGGTACAAGCTTTCTTT.

On this clone itself: This may be a read error, as it is one base from a much larger clone. V gene TRBV6-2 or TRBV6-3 combines with J gene TRBJ1-5, with TRBD1 as a possible D gene (5 bases). This CDR3 has 15 amino acids. V was cut by 0 bases and J by 7 bases, with 13 bases left in between. The germline V gene encodes CDR1 MNHEY and CDR2 SVGEGT. CDR3 region: CASSYSMGGGQPQHF. The CDR3 bases are TGTGCCAGCAGTTACTCGATGGGGGGAGGACAGCCCCAGCATTTT.

The genes are TRBV9 and TRBJ2-1; TRBD2 aligns across 10 bases. Germline V CDR1 and CDR2: SGDLS, YYNGEE. V lost 0 bases and J lost 7; bases outside the gene matches: 10. The CDR3 spans 17 residues. This CDR3 is CASSVGGGGLAANEQFF. The CDR3 nucleotides read TGTGCCAGCAGCGTAGGGGGCGGAGGACTAGCGGCGAATGAGCAGTTCTTC.

The rearrangement joins TRBV7-9 to TRBJ1-4, with a possible D match to TRBD1 (6 bases). The CDR3 is made up of 15 amino acids. V shed 3 bases and J shed 8 bases, with 16 bases lying between them. The germline V gene encodes CDR1 SEHNR and CDR2 FQNEAQ (reference sequence). CDR3 protein: CASSFEGVRGEKLFF. As DNA, the CDR3 is TGTGCCAGCAGCTTCGAGGGGGTGAGGGGGGAAAAACTGTTTTTT.

The chain has TRBV29-1 and TRBJ2-2; a weak D match, TRBD1 (5 bases). Germline V gives CDR1 SQVTM, CDR2 ANQGSEA. The V end lost 3 bases, the J end lost 0 bases, and 11 bases lay between the germline ends. This CDR3 spans 15 amino acids. CDR3 in amino acids: CSVEGAGPNTGELFF. The CDR3 DNA reads as TGCAGCGTTGAGGGTGCAGGGCCGAACACCGGGGAGCTGTTTTTT.

The chain joins TRBV29-1 to TRBJ2-7; maybe TRBD2 (5 bases). There are 11 residues in the CDR3. V shed 4 bases and J shed 6 bases, with 10 bases lying between them. Per the germline V gene, CDR1 is SQVTM and CDR2 is ANQGSEA. The CDR3 nucleotides are TGCAGCGTTGCATCTGGGAGCGAGCAGTACTTC. The encoded protein is CSVASGSEQYF.